The clone carrying this TCR beta chain appeared many times. Data came from immunoSEQ multiplex PCR; TCRdb stores just in-frame clones and leaves some out. Altogether tens of thousands of clones were found in the sample, and no singletons occur. The sample comes from a study of T cell clonality in common variable immunodeficiency. The material sequenced was peripheral blood mononuclear cells. The source of this sequence is a person aged 18-70 years in good health.

The CDR3 is CSARVRGPNNSPLHF. Incomplete CDR3 DNA: TGCAGTGCTAGAGTCCGAGGCCCAAATAATTCACCC. The V call is TRBV20-1, the J call TRBJ1-6; no reliable D call. The read ends 3 residues shy of where the CDR3 ends; the end is completed using the germline J gene. Germline loops: CDR1 DFQATT, CDR2 SNEGSKA (reference sequence). V lost 1 base and J 5 bases, leaving 12 bases between the germline ends. This CDR3 has 15 residues.